The subject of this entry is one TCR beta chain. Its antigen is still unknown. Base qualities are not recorded, but no much larger clone differs from it by a single base. The sample's treatment or condition label is to be understood as: live attenuated yellow fever vaccine strain. At every blood-draw timepoint, two biological replicates of bulk PBMCs were collected. A standard Ficoll-Paque protocol was used to isolate PBMCs from peripheral blood. TriZol was used to extract RNA from bulk PBMCs, from CD4 and CD8 fractions, and from dextramer-positive and dextramer-negative fractions. The data were taken from a study of T cells after yellow fever vaccination (dated by TCRdb to between 2018 and 2021). About the full investigation: The SMART-Seq v4 Ultra Low Input RNA kit was used to prepare libraries from fractions with low cell numbers. Bulk TCR alpha and beta repertoires were sequenced longitudinally to track T-cell clones before and after primary and booster YFV17D yellow fever vaccination. The cohort comprised two healthy male donors, one aged 18 to 29 and one aged 30 to 39 years. Blood was drawn at multiple timepoints before and after primary and secondary immunization, with bulk PBMC replicates and cell subsets isolated.

Results and caveats for the whole study, not just this receptor: Most clones expanded after primary vaccination (approximately 96% of CD4 and 88% of CD8) were re-detected after the booster, suggesting that broad memory maintenance occurred. Because only two donors were included in the study, the extent to which the findings can be generalized is limited. Computational filtering was required because FACS-sorted repertoires could contain abundant contaminating clonotypes from the bulk population. A small fraction of clonotypes showed up in both the CD4 and CD8 compartments, probably as a result of convergent recombination. The secondary T-cell response was found to be weaker but faster than the primary response, with a peak reached on day 5 rather than on day 15.

V is clipped by 2 bases and J by 3 bases, and the sequence between their germline boundaries is 10 bases long. The CDR3 spans 14 residues, from the cysteine through the phenylalanine. Kept here is only the CDR3 DNA, which spans 42 bases and is read in frame from base 1. The germline V gene gives CDR1 as SGHAT and CDR2 as FQNNGV. Synthesis of TCR cDNA relied on 5'RACE template switching, a step that introduced a universal primer site along with unique molecular identifiers. cDNA synthesis was primed from both the TCR alpha and TCR beta constant segments. Libraries were amplified in two PCR steps, with sample barcodes and sequencing adapters added in the second step. Sequencing of libraries was performed on Illumina HiSeq 2500 (2x100 bp) or NovaSeq (2x150 bp). Concerning the study's data processing: MIGEC handled demultiplexing of reads and collapsing into UMI consensus sequences, while MiXCR performed V(D)J alignment. Vaccine-responding clonotypes were defined with edgeR using replicate PBMC samples, requiring FDR below 0.01 and a log2 fold change above 5 up to day 15. CD4 or CD8 identity was assigned to each bulk clonotype according to whether the clonotype was present at higher abundance in the sequenced CD4 repertoire or the sequenced CD8 repertoire. TCRdb's own reprocessing of the public reads used fastp at Q25 and MiXCR and kept productive beta chains. Every distinct CDR3 protein forms one entry, paired with its most common genes and DNA. These V and J calls originate from TCRdb's pipeline instead of the authors' own analysis. For this sample the table gives almost 600,000 distinct CDR3 sequences, of which about 13% were detected only once. The top ten clonotypes cover about 14% of the sample.

The V and J genes are TRBV11-2 and TRBJ2-5; a tentative D match to TRBD1 spans 5 bases. Here the sequenced sample was PBMCs, taken on the day of the yellow fever booster vaccination. The TCR sequence derives from a man younger than 45 who received the YFV17D yellow fever vaccine. The CDR3 reads as follows: CASSLRGPKETQYF. The DNA reads TGTGCCAGCAGCTTAAGGGGTCCTAAAGAGACCCAGTACTTC.